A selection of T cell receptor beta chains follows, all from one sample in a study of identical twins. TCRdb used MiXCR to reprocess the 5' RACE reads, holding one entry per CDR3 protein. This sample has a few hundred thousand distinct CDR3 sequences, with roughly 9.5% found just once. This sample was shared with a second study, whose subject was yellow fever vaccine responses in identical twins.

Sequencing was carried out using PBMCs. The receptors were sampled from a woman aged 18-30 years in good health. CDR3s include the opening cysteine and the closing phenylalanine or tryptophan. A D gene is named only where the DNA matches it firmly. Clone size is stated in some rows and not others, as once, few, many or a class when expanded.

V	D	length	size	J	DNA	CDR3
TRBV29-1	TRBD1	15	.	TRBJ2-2	TGCAGCGTCATCTCCGGGACAGGGGTCCCCGGGGAGCTGTTTTTT	CSVISGTGVPGELFF
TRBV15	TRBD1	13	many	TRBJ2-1	TGTGCCACCAGCAGAACCCGGGACAGGGAGCAGTTCTTC	CATSRTRDREQFF
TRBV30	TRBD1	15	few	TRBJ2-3	TGTGCCTGGAGTGACCGGGACAGGGTGACAGATACGCAGTATTTT	CAWSDRDRVTDTQYF
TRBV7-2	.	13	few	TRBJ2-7	TGTGCCAGCAGCCCACTCGGGGGATCCGAGCAGTACTTC	CASSPLGGSEQYF
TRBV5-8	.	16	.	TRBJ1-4	TGTGCCAGCAGCTTGGAACAACAGACAACTAATGAAAAACTGTTTTTT	CASSLEQQTTNEKLFF
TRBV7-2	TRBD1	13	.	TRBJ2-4	TGTGCCAGCAGCCCGGACAGGGAGGACATTCAGTACTTC	CASSPDREDIQYF
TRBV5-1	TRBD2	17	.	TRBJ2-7	TGCGCCAGCAGCTTGGAGGTCTTGCGGGGGGGCTTCTACGAGCAGTACTTC	CASSLEVLRGGFYEQYF
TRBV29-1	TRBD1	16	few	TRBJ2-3	TGCAGCGTTGATGGGTTGCAGGGGGATAGCACAGATACGCAGTATTTT	CSVDGLQGDSTDTQYF
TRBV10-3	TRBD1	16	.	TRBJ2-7	TGTGCCTCAAAAGGGGGCCAAGGGACAGAAGTACGCGAGCAGTACTTC	CASKGGQGTEVREQYF
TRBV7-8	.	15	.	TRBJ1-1	TGTGCCAGCAGCGCGTGGACAGACCGGAACACTGAAGCTTTCTTT	CASSAWTDRNTEAFF
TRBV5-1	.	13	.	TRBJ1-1	TGCGCCAGCAGCTTGAGGGACTTCACTGAAGCTTTCTTT	CASSLRDFTEAFF
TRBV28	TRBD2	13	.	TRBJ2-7	TGTGCCAGCAGTCCCGTGAGGCGGGAGGTGCAGTACTTC	CASSPVRREVQYF
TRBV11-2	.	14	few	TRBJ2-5	TGTGCCAGCAGCCCAACCATCAGGGGCGAGACCCAGTACTTC	CASSPTIRGETQYF
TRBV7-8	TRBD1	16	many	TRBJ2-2	TGTGCCAGCAGCCCCAATCTCGGGACAGTCACCGGGGAGCTGTTTTTT	CASSPNLGTVTGELFF
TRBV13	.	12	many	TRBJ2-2	TGTGCCAGCAGCTCCTACGCCGGGGAGCTGTTTTTT	CASSSYAGELFF
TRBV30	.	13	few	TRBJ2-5	TGTGCCTGGAGCGCCGGGAGAGGGGAGACCCAGTACTTC	CAWSAGRGETQYF
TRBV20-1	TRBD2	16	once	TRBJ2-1	TGCAGTGCTAGAGAGAAAGTACTAGCGGGGGGGCGAGAGCAGTTCTTC	CSAREKVLAGGREQFF
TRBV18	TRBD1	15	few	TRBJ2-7	TGTGCCAGCTCACCGACGCCGGGACAGACATACGAGCAGTACTTC	CASSPTPGQTYEQYF
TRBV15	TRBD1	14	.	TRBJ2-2	TGTGCCACCAGAGACAGGGGAGTCACCGGGGAGCTGTTTTTT	CATRDRGVTGELFF
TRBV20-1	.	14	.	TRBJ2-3	TGCAGTGCCATCCGGAGGGGGGCGACAGATACGCAGTATTTT	CSAIRRGATDTQYF
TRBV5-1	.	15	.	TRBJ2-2	TGCGCCAGCAGTATGGGCGCCGGGAACACCGGGGAGCTGTTTTTT	CASSMGAGNTGELFF
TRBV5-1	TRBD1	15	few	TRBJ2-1	TGCGCCAGCAGCTTCGGGTCGACAGGGGATAATGAGCAGTTCTTC	CASSFGSTGDNEQFF
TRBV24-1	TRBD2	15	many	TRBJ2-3	TGTGCCACCAGTGATCTGACTAGCGGCACAGATACGCAGTATTTT	CATSDLTSGTDTQYF
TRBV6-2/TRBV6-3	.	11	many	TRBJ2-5	TGTGCCAGCAAACACACGGAGACCCAGTACTTC	CASKHTETQYF